These 28 T cell receptor beta chains were all obtained from the same sample, sequenced in a study of patients and donors after allogeneic stem cell transplantation. TCRdb recomputed calls from the RT-PCR reads with MiXCR, one row per CDR3 protein. The repertoire holds around 7,600 distinct CDR3 sequences, with 9.5% to 13% as singletons. The sequenced sample consisted of blood, either unsorted or a sorted T cell fraction (not recorded which). These receptors all stem from a human donor who was either an allogeneic HSCT recipient or a stem cell or donor lymphocyte infusion donor (not recorded which). It is not recorded whose cells these are; they may come from a transplant donor.

This clonotype was counted a few times. This chain links TRBV5-1 with TRBJ2-1; D unresolved. Germline CDR1 SGHRS, CDR2 YFSETQ. The CDR3 runs to 12 residues. With 0 bases removed from V and 15 bases from J, the gap between germline ends came to 13 bases. The CDR3 DNA sequence: TGCGCCAGCAGCTTGGGTGGAGACGAAAGGTTCTTC. Translating it yields CASSLGGDERFF. The entire variable domain, with the rest obtained from reference TRBV5-1 and TRBJ2-1, is as follows: KAGVTQTPRYLIKTRGQQVTLSCSPISGHRSVSWYQQTPGQGLQFLFEYFSETQRNKGNFPGRFSGRQFSNSRSEMNVSTLELGDSALYLCASSLGGDERFFGPGTRLTVL.

This clonotype has only one observation. The gene calls are TRBV6-5 and TRBJ1-2, with TRBD1 matching over 8 bases. CDR3 length: 16 residues. Germline values: CDR1 MNHEY, CDR2 SVGAGI. Trimming cost V 0 bases and J 7 bases; bases outside gene matches: 10. CDR3 loop: CASSYSKAWQGAGYTF. Here the CDR3 DNA reads TGTGCCAGCAGTTACTCGAAAGCGTGGCAGGGGGCTGGCTACACCTTC.

This chain uses TRBV19 with TRBJ1-1; weak D call: TRBD1 (5 bases). Germline CDR1 is LNHDA and CDR2 is SQIVND (reference sequence). Between the trimmed V and J ends, which lost 5 bases and 3 bases, there was a span of 19 bases. The CDR3 runs to 16 residues. In DNA form, the CDR3 reads TGTGCCAGTAGTCTCAGGGCGGGGCTTTGGGACACTGAAGCTTTCTTT. Protein: CASSLRAGLWDTEAFF.

This clonotype was counted at least ten times. This chain links TRBV27 with TRBJ1-4; D unresolved. Trimming pared 5 bases from V and 11 bases from J, leaving 15 bases between. The CDR3 consists of 13 residues. CDR1 is MNHEY and CDR2 is SMNVEV in the germline V gene (reference sequence). CDR3 sequence reads: CASSPGREGKLFF. The CDR3 DNA reads TGTGCCAGCAGTCCAGGCAGAGAAGGGAAACTGTTTTTT.

This clonotype was observed many times. The rearrangement links TRBV12-3 or TRBV12-4 to TRBJ1-5; no clear D gene. The CDR3 consists of 18 residues. V gave up 2 bases and J gave up 4 bases, with 21 bases separating them. This CDR3 is CASSLSSWNTSQNQPQHF. CDR3 sequence (DNA): TGTGCCAGCAGTTTATCTAGCTGGAACACCTCCCAAAATCAGCCCCAGCATTTT.

This clonotype has ten or more counts. The chain couples TRBV7-9 to TRBJ1-3, with a possible D match to TRBD1 (5 bases). The CDR3 sequence is 15 residues long. V gave up 5 bases and J gave up 8 bases, with 19 bases separating them. The germline CDR1 and CDR2 sequences are SEHNR and FQNEAQ (reference sequence). CDR3 region: CASSIGPGHPDTIYF. In DNA form, the CDR3 reads TGTGCCAGCAGCATTGGGCCAGGACACCCGGACACCATATATTTT.

As to this clonotype: Germline and junction disagree at one end, which may indicate a read error. The V and J genes are TRBV3-1 and TRBJ1-5; a possible D gene is TRBD1 (5 bases). This CDR3 region has 12 residues. The V gene's germline CDR1 is LGHDT and CDR2 YNNKEL (reference sequence). Written as DNA, the CDR3 is TGTGCCAGCAGCCATCTCGACAGCCCGGTGTATTTT. Amino acids: CASSHLDSPVYF.

A few counts support this clonotype. CDR3 sequence reads: CASSPGQGGFANTGELFF. Written as DNA, the CDR3 is TGTGCCAGCAGCCCCGGACAGGGTGGATTCGCGAACACCGGGGAGCTGTTTTTT. This chain connects TRBV7-2 to TRBJ2-2; 8 nucleotides align to TRBD1. This CDR3 is built from 18 residues. From germline, CDR1 is SGHTA and CDR2 FQGNSA. With V trimmed by 5 bases and J by 0 bases, 11 bases remained unmatched.

This clonotype was counted ten times or more. The chain joins TRBV5-5 to TRBJ1-2; D may be TRBD1 (6 bases). The ends were cut back, 4 bases at V and 3 bases at J, with 16 bases in the middle. CDR1 and CDR2 from the germline V gene are SGHKS and YYEKEE (reference sequence). This CDR3 spans 15 amino acids. CDR3 DNA: TGTGCCAGCAGCCCCACCGGGGGCCGCCACTATGGCTACACCTTC. Translated: CASSPTGGRHYGYTF.

This clonotype was seen a few times. This chain links TRBV12-3 or TRBV12-4 with TRBJ1-2, with D possibly being TRBD1 (5 bases). The CDR3 extends over 17 amino acids. V lost 3 bases to trimming and J lost 0 bases, with 17 bases between them. The CDR3 spells CASSFFIGQSTNYGYTF. CDR3 nucleotides: TGTGCCAGCAGTTTTTTCATTGGACAAAGTACTAACTATGGCTACACCTTC.

The V call is TRBV5-1, the J call TRBJ2-2; D is ambiguous. The V gene's germline CDR1 is SGHRS and CDR2 YFSETQ. The CDR3 loop spans 15 amino acids. Trimming pared 0 bases from V and 1 base from J, leaving 7 bases between. The CDR3 DNA sequence: TGCGCCAGCAGCTTGGCCATTCAGAACACCGGGGAGCTGTTTTTT. This encodes CASSLAIQNTGELFF.

This clonotype was detected only a few times. This rearrangement joins TRBV14 to TRBJ2-3; D possibly uses TRBD1 or TRBD2 (5 bases each). The germline CDR1 and CDR2 sequences are SGHDN and FVKESK. V was pared by 4 bases and J by 7 bases, with 18 bases between. The CDR3 runs to 15 residues. CDR3 DNA sequence: TGTGCCAGCAGCCCCCTTAATAGTGGGGGAAATACGCAGTATTTT. This gives the protein CASSPLNSGGNTQYF.

This clonotype was counted at least ten times. The rearrangement uses TRBV6-5 and TRBJ1-1; tentative D call: TRBD1 (6 bases). This CDR3 has 14 residues. Per the germline V gene, CDR1 is MNHEY and CDR2 is SVGAGI. V lost 5 bases to trimming and J lost 0 bases, with 10 bases between them. The CDR3 DNA reads as TGTGCCAGCAGTAAACAGGGCATGAACACTGAAGCTTTCTTT. Its translation: CASSKQGMNTEAFF.

In its sample, this clonotype ranks as large. This sequence joins TRBV6-1 and TRBJ1-4, with 7 bases aligning to TRBD1. The CDR3 contains 13 residues. Trimming took 7 bases from V and 8 from J; bases not matched to a gene: 7. CDR1 MNHNS and CDR2 SASEGT come from the germline V gene. CDR3: CASKKGAEEKLFF. Here the CDR3 DNA reads TGTGCCAGCAAGAAGGGGGCCGAAGAAAAACTGTTTTTT.

This clonotype was counted many times. This chain uses TRBV20-1 with TRBJ1-6; D may be TRBD1 (6 bases). Germline V CDR1 and CDR2: DFQATT, SNEGSKA (reference sequence). This CDR3 region has 14 residues. Trimming left V 3 bases short and J 10 bases short, with 16 bases between. The CDR3: CSAREYRERSPLHF. The CDR3 DNA sequence: TGCAGTGCTAGGGAGTACAGGGAAAGGTCACCCCTCCACTTT.

This clonotype was found a few times. V is TRBV7-2 and J is TRBJ1-2; D gene uncertain. CDR1 is SGHTA and CDR2 is FQGNSA in the germline V gene. The CDR3 consists of 13 residues. V dropped 5 bases and J dropped 8 bases, with 15 bases sitting between them. CDR3 residues: CASSPDNFGGYTF. The CDR3 DNA reads TGTGCCAGCAGCCCTGACAATTTTGGGGGCTACACCTTC.

J is TRBJ2-3 and V is TRBV5-1; D perhaps matches TRBD2 (6 bases). V lost 4 bases and J 2 bases, leaving 11 bases between the germline ends. Germline lookup yields CDR1 SGHRS and CDR2 YFSETQ. The CDR3 runs 14 residues. The CDR3 protein is CASSPGETTDTQYF. The CDR3 coding sequence is TGCGCCAGCAGCCCGGGGGAGACCACAGATACGCAGTATTTT.

This clonotype occurred many times. The rearrangement joins TRBV12-3 or TRBV12-4 to TRBJ2-3, with 10 bases fitting TRBD1. This CDR3 comprises 17 residues. Trimming removed 8 bases from V and 2 bases from J; junction bases left unmatched: 13. In DNA form, the CDR3 reads TGTGCCAGCCGTAACCGCGGGGACAGGGGAAACACAGATACGCAGTATTTT. Its translation is CASRNRGDRGNTDTQYF.

The gene calls are TRBV12-3 or TRBV12-4 and TRBJ1-5, with D perhaps matching TRBD1 (6 bases). This CDR3 has 15 residues. The V gene lost 1 base and the J gene lost 2 bases, with 9 bases spanning the gap. DNA of the CDR3: TGTGCCAGCAGTTTAGGTTCAGGGGGCAATCAGCCCCAGCATTTT. Encoded protein: CASSLGSGGNQPQHF.

This chain joins TRBV4-1 and TRBJ2-6, with TRBD1 matching over 8 bases. After removal of 4 bases from V and 0 bases from J, the junction contained 14 bases not matched to a gene. The CDR3 contains 20 residues. Germline V gives CDR1 MGHRA, CDR2 YSYEKL. CDR3 sequence (DNA): TGCGCCAGCAGCCCAACCCCCCGACAGGGGAGGTTCTCTGGGGCCAACGTCCTGACTTTC. It encodes CASSPTPRQGRFSGANVLTF.

The table lists this clonotype with many counts. The chain links TRBV13 to TRBJ2-2; TRBD1 might be the D (5 bases). This CDR3 is 16 amino acids long. Germline V lookup: CDR1 PRHDT, CDR2 FYEKMQ (reference sequence). V shed 5 bases and J shed 1 base, with 14 bases lying between them. DNA for the CDR3: TGTGCCAGCAGCCAAAGATTAACAGGGAACACCGGGGAGCTGTTTTTT. It encodes CASSQRLTGNTGELFF.

This clonotype was seen only once. The chain links TRBV11-2 to TRBJ1-5, with D unresolved. The CDR3 contains 12 residues. Germline V gene data show CDR1 as SGHAT and CDR2 as FQNNGV. The ends were cut back, 5 bases at V and 7 bases at J, with 9 bases in the middle. The CDR3 DNA sequence: TGTGCCAGCAGCATTCTGGGCCAGCCCCAGCATTTT. Its protein product is CASSILGQPQHF.

This clonotype was counted between two and nine times. CDR3 bases: TGTGCCAGCAGCCGCCAGGGAGGGAACACTGAAGCTTTCTTT. This codes for CASSRQGGNTEAFF. V usage is TRBV7-9 and J usage is TRBJ1-1, with a possible D match to TRBD1 (5 bases). CDR1 and CDR2 from the germline V gene are SEHNR and FQNEAQ (reference sequence). V lost 5 bases, J lost 1 base, and 11 bases lay in between. The CDR3 is 14 residues long. Complete variable domain (other parts from reference TRBV7-9 and TRBJ1-1): DTGVSQNPRHKITKRGQNVTFRCDPISEHNRLYWYRQTLGQGPEFLTYFQNEAQLEKSRLLSDRFSAERPKGSFSTLEIQRTEQGDSAMYLCASSRQGGNTEAFFGQGTRLTVV.

This clonotype came up a few times. The chain joins TRBV21-1 to TRBJ1-4. TRBV21-1 is annotated as a pseudogene. This CDR3 spans 12 amino acids. In DNA form, the CDR3 reads TGTGCCAGCAGCAAAGTCGGTGAAAAACTGTTTTTT. This translates into CASSKVGEKLFF.

The chain links TRBV5-1 to TRBJ2-4, with a possible D match to TRBD2 (5 bases). Trimming cost V 7 bases and J 2 bases, with 19 bases left between them. The CDR3 covers 16 residues. CDR1 and CDR2 (germline): SGHRS, YFSETQ. The CDR3 loop is CASAHGLRGTKNIQYF. CDR3 bases: TGCGCCAGCGCCCATGGGTTACGGGGTACCAAAAACATTCAGTACTTC. The variable domain in full, with the rest retrieved from reference TRBV5-1 and TRBJ2-4, is KAGVTQTPRYLIKTRGQQVTLSCSPISGHRSVSWYQQTPGQGLQFLFEYFSETQRNKGNFPGRFSGRQFSNSRSEMNVSTLELGDSALYLCASAHGLRGTKNIQYFGAGTRLSVL.

This sequence joins TRBV6-5 and TRBJ2-7; perhaps D is TRBD1 or TRBD2 (6 bases each). The V gene lost 10 bases and the J gene lost 0 bases, with 16 bases spanning the gap. This CDR3 spans 14 amino acids. CDR1 and CDR2 (germline): MNHEY, SVGAGI. DNA of the CDR3: TGTGCCACAGCAAAGGGGGGAAGCTCCTACGAGCAGTACTTC. Its translation: CATAKGGSSYEQYF.

V and J are TRBV6-1 and TRBJ2-7; TRBD2 aligns across 7 bases. This CDR3 spans 17 amino acids. Germline lookup yields CDR1 MNHNS and CDR2 SASEGT. The J segment lost 3 bases and the V segment lost 0 bases, leaving 11 bases of the junction unmatched. CDR3 sequence reads: CASSEAGGSGGYYEQYF. The CDR3 DNA is TGTGCCAGCAGTGAAGCTGGGGGGTCGGGAGGATACTACGAGCAGTACTTC.

This clonotype was counted ten times or more. This chain uses TRBV20-1 with TRBJ2-7; the D gene could be TRBD1 or TRBD2 (7 bases each). This CDR3 comprises 15 residues. V dropped 6 bases and J dropped 5 bases, with 23 bases sitting between them. The germline V gene has CDR1 DFQATT and CDR2 SNEGSKA (reference sequence). The CDR3 sequence is CSAKREAGQKDEQYF. In DNA form, the CDR3 reads TGCAGTGCCAAACGGGAAGCGGGACAGAAGGACGAGCAGTACTTC.